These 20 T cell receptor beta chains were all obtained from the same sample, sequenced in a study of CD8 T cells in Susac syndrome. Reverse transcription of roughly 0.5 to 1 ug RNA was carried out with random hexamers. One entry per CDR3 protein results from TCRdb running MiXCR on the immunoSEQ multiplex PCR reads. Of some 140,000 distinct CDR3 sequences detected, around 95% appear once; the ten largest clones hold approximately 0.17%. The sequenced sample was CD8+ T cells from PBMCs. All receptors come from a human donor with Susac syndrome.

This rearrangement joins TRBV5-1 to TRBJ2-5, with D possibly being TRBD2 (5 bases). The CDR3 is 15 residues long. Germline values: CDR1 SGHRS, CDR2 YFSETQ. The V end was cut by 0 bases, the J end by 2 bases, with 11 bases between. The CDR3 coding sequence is TGCGCCAGCAGCTTGGGGTATCGGGGACAAGAGACCCAGTACTTC. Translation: CASSLGYRGQETQYF.

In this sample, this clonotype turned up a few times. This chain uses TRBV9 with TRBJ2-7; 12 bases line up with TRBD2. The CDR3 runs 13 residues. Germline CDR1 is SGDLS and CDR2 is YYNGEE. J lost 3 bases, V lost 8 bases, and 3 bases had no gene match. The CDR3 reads CASSTSGSYEQYF. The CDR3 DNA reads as TGTGCCAGTTCGACTAGCGGGAGCTACGAGCAGTACTTC.

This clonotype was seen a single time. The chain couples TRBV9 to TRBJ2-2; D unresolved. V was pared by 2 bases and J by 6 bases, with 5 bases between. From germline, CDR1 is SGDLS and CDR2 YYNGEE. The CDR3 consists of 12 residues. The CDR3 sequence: CASSVASGELFF. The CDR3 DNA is TGTGCCAGCAGCGTCGCCTCCGGGGAGCTGTTTTTT.

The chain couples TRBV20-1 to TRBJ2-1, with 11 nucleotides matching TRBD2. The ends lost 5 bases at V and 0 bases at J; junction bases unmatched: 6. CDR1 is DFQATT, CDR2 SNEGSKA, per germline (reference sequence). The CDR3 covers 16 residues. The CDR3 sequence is CSAPGTSGVSYNEQFF. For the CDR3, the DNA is TGCAGTGCTCCCGGGACTAGCGGAGTCTCCTACAATGAGCAGTTCTTC.

In DNA form, the CDR3 reads TGTGCCAGTAGTGCCTCAGGGGGCTACGAGCAGTACTTC. Protein sequence: CASSASGGYEQYF. This chain links TRBV19 with TRBJ2-7, with 7 bases lining up with TRBD1. Germline CDR1 LNHDA, CDR2 SQIVND (reference sequence). The CDR3 is 13 amino acids. The junction had 4 bases not matched to a gene; V was cut back by 5 bases and J by 3 bases.

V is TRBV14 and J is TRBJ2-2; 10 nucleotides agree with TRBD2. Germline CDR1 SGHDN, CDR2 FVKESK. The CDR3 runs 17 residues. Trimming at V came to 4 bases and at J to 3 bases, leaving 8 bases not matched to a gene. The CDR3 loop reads CASSLGLAGAHTGELFF. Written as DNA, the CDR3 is TGTGCCAGCAGCCTCGGGCTAGCGGGAGCCCACACCGGGGAGCTGTTTTTT. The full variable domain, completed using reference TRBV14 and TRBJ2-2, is EAGVTQFPSHSVIEKGQTVTLRCDPISGHDNLYWYRRVMGKEIKFLLHFVKESKQDESGMPNNRFLAERTGGTYSTLKVQPAELEDSGVYFCASSLGLAGAHTGELFFGEGSRLTVL.

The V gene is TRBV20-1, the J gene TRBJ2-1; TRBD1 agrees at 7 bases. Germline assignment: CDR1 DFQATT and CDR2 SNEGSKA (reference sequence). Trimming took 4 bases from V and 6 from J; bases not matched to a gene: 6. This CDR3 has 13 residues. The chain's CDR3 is CSANHRGGNEQFF. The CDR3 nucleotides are TGCAGTGCTAATCACAGGGGCGGCAATGAGCAGTTCTTC.

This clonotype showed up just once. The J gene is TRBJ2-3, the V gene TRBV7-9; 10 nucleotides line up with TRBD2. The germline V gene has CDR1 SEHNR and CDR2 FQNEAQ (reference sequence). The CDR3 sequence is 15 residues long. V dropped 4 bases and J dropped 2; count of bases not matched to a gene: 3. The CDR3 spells CASSSSGSDTDTQYF. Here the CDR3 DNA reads TGTGCCAGCAGCTCTAGCGGGAGCGACACAGATACGCAGTATTTT.

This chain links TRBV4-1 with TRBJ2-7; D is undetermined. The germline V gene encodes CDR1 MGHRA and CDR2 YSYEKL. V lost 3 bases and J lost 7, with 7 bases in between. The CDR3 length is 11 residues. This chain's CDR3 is CASSHLEEQYF. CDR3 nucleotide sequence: TGCGCCAGCAGCCACCTAGAGGAGCAGTACTTC.

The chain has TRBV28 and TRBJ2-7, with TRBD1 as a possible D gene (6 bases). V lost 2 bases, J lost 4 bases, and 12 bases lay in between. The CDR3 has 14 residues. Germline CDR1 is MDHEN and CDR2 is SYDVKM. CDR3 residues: CASSLTGSEYEQYF. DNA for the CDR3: TGTGCCAGCAGTTTAACAGGGTCAGAGTACGAGCAGTACTTC.

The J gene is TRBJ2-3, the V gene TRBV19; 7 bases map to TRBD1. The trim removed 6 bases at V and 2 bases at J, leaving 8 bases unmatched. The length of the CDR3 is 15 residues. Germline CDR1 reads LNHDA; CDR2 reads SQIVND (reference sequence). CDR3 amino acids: CASSVRDRVTDTQYF. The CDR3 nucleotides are TGTGCCAGTAGCGTTAGGGACAGAGTCACAGATACGCAGTATTTT.

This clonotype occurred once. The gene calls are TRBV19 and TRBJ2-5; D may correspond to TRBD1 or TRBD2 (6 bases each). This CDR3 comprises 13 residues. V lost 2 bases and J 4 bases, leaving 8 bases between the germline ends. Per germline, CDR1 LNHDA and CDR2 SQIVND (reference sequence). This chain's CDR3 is CASSITGAETQYF. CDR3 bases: TGTGCCAGTAGTATAACGGGGGCAGAGACCCAGTACTTC.

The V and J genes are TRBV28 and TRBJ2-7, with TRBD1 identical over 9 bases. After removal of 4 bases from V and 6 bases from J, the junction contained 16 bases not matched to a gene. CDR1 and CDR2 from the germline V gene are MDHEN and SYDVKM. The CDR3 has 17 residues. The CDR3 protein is CASSSPGQGSSGGEQYF. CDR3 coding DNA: TGTGCCAGCAGTTCCCCGGGACAGGGATCTAGCGGCGGCGAGCAGTACTTC.

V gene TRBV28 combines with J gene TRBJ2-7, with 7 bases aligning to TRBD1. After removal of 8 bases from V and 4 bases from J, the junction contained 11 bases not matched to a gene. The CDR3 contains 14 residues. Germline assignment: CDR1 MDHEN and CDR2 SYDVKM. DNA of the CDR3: TGTGCCAGCCTCTTGGCAGGGGGTCGGTACGAGCAGTACTTC. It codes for CASLLAGGRYEQYF.

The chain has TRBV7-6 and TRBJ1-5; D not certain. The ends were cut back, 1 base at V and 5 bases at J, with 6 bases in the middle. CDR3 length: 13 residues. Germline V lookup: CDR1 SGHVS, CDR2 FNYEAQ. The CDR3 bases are TGTGCCAGCAGCTTAGAGGAAGATCAGCCCCAGCATTTT. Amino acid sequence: CASSLEEDQPQHF.

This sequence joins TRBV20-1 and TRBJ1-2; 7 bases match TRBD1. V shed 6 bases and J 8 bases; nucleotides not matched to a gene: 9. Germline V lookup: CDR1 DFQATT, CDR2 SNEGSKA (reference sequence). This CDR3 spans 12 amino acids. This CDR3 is CSASTGVVGYTF. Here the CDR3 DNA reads TGCAGTGCCTCTACAGGGGTGGTAGGCTACACCTTC.

The CDR3 sequence: CASSLSDYNEQFF. CDR3 DNA: TGTGCCAGCAGCTTGTCTGATTACAATGAGCAGTTCTTC. The chain links TRBV5-6 to TRBJ2-1; D is unclear. Germline assignment: CDR1 SGHDT and CDR2 YYEEEE. CDR3 size: 13 residues. Deletions cut 1 base from V and 4 bases from J, with 6 bases between.

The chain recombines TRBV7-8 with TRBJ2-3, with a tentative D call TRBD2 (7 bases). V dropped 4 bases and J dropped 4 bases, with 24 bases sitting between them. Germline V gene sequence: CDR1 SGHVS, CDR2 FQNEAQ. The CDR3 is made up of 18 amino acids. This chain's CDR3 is CASSSIVAYGEGADTQYF. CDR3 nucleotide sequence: TGTGCCAGCAGCTCGATAGTGGCGTACGGGGAGGGGGCAGATACGCAGTATTTT.

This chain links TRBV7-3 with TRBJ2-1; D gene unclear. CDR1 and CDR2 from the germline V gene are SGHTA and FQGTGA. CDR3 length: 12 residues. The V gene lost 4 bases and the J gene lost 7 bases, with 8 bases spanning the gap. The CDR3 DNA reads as TGTGCCAGCAGCTCGTCGTCGAATGAGCAGTTCTTC. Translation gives CASSSSSNEQFF.

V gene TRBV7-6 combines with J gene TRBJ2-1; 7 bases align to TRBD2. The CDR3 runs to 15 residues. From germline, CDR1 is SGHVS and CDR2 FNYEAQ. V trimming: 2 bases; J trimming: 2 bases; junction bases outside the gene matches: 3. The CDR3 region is CASSLLRETYNEQFF. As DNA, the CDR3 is TGTGCCAGCAGCTTATTGCGGGAGACCTACAATGAGCAGTTCTTC.